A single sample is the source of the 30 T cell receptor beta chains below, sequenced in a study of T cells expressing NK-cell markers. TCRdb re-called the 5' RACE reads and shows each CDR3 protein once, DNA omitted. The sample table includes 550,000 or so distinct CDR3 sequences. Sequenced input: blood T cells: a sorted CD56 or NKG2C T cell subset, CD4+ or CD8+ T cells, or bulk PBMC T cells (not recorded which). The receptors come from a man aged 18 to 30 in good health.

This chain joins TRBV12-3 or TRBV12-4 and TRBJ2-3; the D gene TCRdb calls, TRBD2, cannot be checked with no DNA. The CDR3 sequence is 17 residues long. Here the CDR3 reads CASTPTRLARGVDTQYF.

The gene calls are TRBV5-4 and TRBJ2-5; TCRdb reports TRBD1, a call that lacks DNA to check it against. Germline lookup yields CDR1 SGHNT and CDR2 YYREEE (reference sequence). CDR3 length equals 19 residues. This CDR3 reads CASSLVVFTDRAYQETQYF.

CDR3 loop: CASSLMGPLAGGGDEQFF. V is TRBV7-8 and J is TRBJ2-1; the D call of TRBD2 rests on TCRdb alone, since no DNA is present to check it. Germline CDR1 and CDR2: SGHVS and FQNEAQ. The CDR3 consists of 18 residues.

This chain's CDR3 is CASSLASGSDEQFF. V is TRBV19 and J is TRBJ2-1; no DNA is available, so the TRBD2 call from TCRdb remains unchecked. This CDR3 comprises 14 residues. Per germline, CDR1 LNHDA and CDR2 SQIVND (reference sequence).

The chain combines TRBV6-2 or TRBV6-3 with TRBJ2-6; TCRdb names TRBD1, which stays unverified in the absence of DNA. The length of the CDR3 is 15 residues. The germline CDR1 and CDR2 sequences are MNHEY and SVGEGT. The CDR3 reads CASTHGTRGANVLTF.

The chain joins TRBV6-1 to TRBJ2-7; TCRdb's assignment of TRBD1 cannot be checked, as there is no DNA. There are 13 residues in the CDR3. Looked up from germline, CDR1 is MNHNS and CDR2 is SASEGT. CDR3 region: CASRQQGVGEQYF.

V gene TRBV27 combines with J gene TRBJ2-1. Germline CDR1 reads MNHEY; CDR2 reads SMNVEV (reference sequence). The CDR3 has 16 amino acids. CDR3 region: CASSLYDPNVYNEQFF.

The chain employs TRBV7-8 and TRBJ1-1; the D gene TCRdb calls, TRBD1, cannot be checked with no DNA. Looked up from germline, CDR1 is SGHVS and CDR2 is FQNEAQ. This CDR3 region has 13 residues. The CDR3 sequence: CASSPDRPGEAFF.

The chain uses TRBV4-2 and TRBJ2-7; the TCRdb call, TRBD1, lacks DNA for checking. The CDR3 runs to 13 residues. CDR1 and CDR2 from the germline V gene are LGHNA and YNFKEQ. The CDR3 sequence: CASSPGHLYEQYF.

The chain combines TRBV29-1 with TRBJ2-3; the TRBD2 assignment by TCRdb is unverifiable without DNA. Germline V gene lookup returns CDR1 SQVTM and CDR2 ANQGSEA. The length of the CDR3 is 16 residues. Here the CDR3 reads CSVPGTSGTSTDTQYF.

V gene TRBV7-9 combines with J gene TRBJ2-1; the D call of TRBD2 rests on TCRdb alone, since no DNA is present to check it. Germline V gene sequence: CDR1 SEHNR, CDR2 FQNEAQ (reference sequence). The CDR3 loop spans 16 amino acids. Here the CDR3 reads CASSPQSAGGPDEQFF.

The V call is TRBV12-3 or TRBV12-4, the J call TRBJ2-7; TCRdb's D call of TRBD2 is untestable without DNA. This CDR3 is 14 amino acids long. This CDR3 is CASGRGALTYEQYF.

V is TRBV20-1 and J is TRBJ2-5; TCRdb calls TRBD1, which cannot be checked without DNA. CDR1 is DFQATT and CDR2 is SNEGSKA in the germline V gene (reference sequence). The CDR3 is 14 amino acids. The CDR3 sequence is CSARRDSREETQYF.

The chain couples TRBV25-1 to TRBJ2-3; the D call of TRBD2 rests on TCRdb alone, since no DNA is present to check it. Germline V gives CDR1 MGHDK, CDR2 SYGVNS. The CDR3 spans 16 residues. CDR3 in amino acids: CASSAAGGQITDTQYF.

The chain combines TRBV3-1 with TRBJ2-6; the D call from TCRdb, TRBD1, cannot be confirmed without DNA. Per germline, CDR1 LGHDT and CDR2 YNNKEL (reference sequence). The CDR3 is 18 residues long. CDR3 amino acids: CASSDSHGQYSGANVLTF. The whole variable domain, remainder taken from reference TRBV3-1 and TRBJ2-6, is DTAVSQTPKYLVTQMGNDKSIKCEQNLGHDTMYWYKQDSKKFLKIMFSYNNKELIINETVPNRFSPKSPDKAHLNLHINSLELGDSAVYFCASSDSHGQYSGANVLTFGAGSRLTVL.

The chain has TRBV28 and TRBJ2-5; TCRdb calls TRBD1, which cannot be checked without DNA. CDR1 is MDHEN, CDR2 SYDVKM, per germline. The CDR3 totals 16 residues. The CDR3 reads CASSFELPLQGETQYF.

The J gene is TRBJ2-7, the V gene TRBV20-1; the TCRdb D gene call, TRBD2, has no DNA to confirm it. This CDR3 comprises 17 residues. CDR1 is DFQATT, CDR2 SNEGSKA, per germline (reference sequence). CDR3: CSARDTTSGRPSYEQYF.

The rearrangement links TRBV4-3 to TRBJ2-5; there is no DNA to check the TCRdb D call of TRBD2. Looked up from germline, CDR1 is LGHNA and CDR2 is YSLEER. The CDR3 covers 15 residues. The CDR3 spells CASSQGRASPETQYF.

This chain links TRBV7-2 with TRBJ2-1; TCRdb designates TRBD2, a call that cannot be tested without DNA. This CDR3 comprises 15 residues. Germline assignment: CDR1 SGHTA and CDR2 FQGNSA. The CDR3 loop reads CASGTSGVLGHEQFF.

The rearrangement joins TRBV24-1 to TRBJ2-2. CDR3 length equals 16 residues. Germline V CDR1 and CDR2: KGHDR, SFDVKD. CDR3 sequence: CATSDFEQRNTGELFF.

Here the CDR3 reads CASSPPASDRSYEQYF. The V and J genes are TRBV18 and TRBJ2-7; absent DNA, TCRdb's TRBD2 call cannot be checked. CDR1 is KGHSH and CDR2 is LQKENI in the germline V gene. This CDR3 region has 16 residues. Based on the CDR3 plus reference TRBV18 and TRBJ2-7, the full variable domain is NAGVMQNPRHLVRRRGQEARLRCSPMKGHSHVYWYRQLPEEGLKFMVYLQKENIIDESGMPKERFSAEFPKEGPSILRIQQVVRGDSAAYFCASSPPASDRSYEQYFGPGTRLTVT.

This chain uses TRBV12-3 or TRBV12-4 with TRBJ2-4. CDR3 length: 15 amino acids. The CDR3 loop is CASSLAVVDKNIQYF.

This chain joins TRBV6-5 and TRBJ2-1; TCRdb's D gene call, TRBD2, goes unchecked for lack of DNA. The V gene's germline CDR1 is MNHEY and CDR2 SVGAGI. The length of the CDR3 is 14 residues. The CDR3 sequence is CASSYLTRGNEQFF.

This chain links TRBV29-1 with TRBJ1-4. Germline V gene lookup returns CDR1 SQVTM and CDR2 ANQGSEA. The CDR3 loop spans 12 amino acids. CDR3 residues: CSVGVRSEKLFF.

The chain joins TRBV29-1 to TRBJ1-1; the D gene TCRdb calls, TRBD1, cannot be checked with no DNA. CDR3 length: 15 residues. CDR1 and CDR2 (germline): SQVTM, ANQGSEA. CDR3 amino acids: CSVEVWAGVNTEAFF.

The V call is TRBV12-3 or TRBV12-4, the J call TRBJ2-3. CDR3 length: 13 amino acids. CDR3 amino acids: CASSLRSTDTQYF.

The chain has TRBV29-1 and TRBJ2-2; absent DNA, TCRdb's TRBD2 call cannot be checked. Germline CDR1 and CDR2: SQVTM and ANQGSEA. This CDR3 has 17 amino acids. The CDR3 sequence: CSVEDPPSGGNTGELFF.

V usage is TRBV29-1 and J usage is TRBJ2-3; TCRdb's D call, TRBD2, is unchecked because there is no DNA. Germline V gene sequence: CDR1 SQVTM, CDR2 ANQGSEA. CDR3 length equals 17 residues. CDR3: CSVEASGTTYSTDTQYF.

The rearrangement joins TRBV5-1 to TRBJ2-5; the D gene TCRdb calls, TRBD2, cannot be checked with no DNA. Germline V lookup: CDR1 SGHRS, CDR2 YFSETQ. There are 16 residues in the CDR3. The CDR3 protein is CASSSAGSGRQETQYF.

This chain's CDR3 is CASSLDGVATDTQYF. The chain combines TRBV5-1 with TRBJ2-3. The CDR3 consists of 15 residues. Germline CDR1 reads SGHRS; CDR2 reads YFSETQ. Full variable domain (rest looked up from reference TRBV5-1 and TRBJ2-3): KAGVTQTPRYLIKTRGQQVTLSCSPISGHRSVSWYQQTPGQGLQFLFEYFSETQRNKGNFPGRFSGRQFSNSRSEMNVSTLELGDSALYLCASSLDGVATDTQYFGPGTRLTVL.